Below, 27 T cell receptor beta chains from the same sample are listed, as sequenced in a study of monozygotic twins with inflammatory bowel disease. TCRdb reanalyzed the 5' RACE reads, giving one entry per CDR3 protein sequence and no DNA. Its table records approximately 400,000 distinct CDR3 sequences. Material: blood. These receptor sequences come from a human donor with ulcerative colitis or Crohn's disease, or a healthy co-twin of an affected twin (not recorded which).

The rearrangement uses TRBV5-1 and TRBJ1-5. This CDR3 region has 16 residues. Germline values: CDR1 SGHRS, CDR2 YFSETQ. CDR3 sequence reads: CASSLEGIPNNQPHHF.

The chain recombines TRBV11-2 with TRBJ2-3; TCRdb outputs TRBD1, but without DNA this stays unchecked. The CDR3 runs to 16 residues. Per germline, CDR1 SGHAT and CDR2 FQNNGV. CDR3: CASSLLGGAFTDTQYF. The full variable domain, rest sourced from reference TRBV11-2 and TRBJ2-3, is EAGVAQSPRYKIIEKRQSVAFWCNPISGHATLYWYQQILGQGPKLLIQFQNNGVVDDSQLPKDRFSAERLKGVDSTLKIQPAKLEDSAVYLCASSLLGGAFTDTQYFGPGTRLTVL.

This rearrangement joins TRBV11-2 to TRBJ1-5. Germline-derived CDR1 and CDR2 are SGHAT and FQNNGV. This CDR3 has 15 amino acids. The CDR3 loop reads CASSPAPGSNQPQHF. The full variable domain, completed using reference TRBV11-2 and TRBJ1-5, is EAGVAQSPRYKIIEKRQSVAFWCNPISGHATLYWYQQILGQGPKLLIQFQNNGVVDDSQLPKDRFSAERLKGVDSTLKIQPAKLEDSAVYLCASSPAPGSNQPQHFGDGTRLSIL.

The chain carries TRBV20-1 and TRBJ1-6; TCRdb lists TRBD1, though no DNA is available to test this call. The CDR3 is 14 residues long. Germline lookup yields CDR1 DFQATT and CDR2 SNEGSKA (reference sequence). This CDR3 reads CSAGTGGGNSPLHF.

The V gene is TRBV5-6, the J gene TRBJ2-3; without DNA, the TCRdb call of TRBD1 cannot be checked. CDR1 and CDR2 (germline): SGHDT, YYEEEE. The CDR3 loop spans 21 amino acids. The CDR3 region is CASSLEVGGRGVKSVGDTQYF.

V and J are TRBV7-2 and TRBJ1-2; as DNA is missing, the TRBD1 call by TCRdb cannot be tested. This CDR3 has 14 amino acids. The germline V gene has CDR1 SGHTA and CDR2 FQGNSA. The CDR3 is CASSRPGQGYGYTF.

This chain uses TRBV20-1 with TRBJ1-2. Germline CDR1 reads DFQATT; CDR2 reads SNEGSKA (reference sequence). This CDR3 region has 14 residues. The CDR3 loop is CSASEPGGSYGYTF.

This rearrangement joins TRBV7-9 to TRBJ2-2; TCRdb designates TRBD1, a call that cannot be tested without DNA. The CDR3 spans 16 residues. Germline CDR1 reads SEHNR; CDR2 reads FQNEAQ (reference sequence). This chain's CDR3 is CASRRRQGANTGELFF.

J is TRBJ2-1 and V is TRBV5-4; TCRdb picks TRBD1, but there is no DNA to check that call. Germline values: CDR1 SGHNT, CDR2 YYREEE (reference sequence). The CDR3 spans 16 residues. CDR3 sequence: CASSLVVGQGYDEQFF.

Here the CDR3 reads CASGLFAGTLFF. The rearrangement links TRBV19 to TRBJ1-4; TCRdb outputs TRBD1, but without DNA this stays unchecked. From germline, CDR1 is LNHDA and CDR2 SQIVND (reference sequence). The CDR3 totals 12 residues.

The V gene is TRBV5-1, the J gene TRBJ2-1; TCRdb's assignment of TRBD1 cannot be checked, as there is no DNA. This CDR3 spans 15 amino acids. Germline V gene lookup returns CDR1 SGHRS and CDR2 YFSETQ. Here the CDR3 reads CASSIGTDSYNEQFF.

V is TRBV18 and J is TRBJ2-6; TCRdb calls TRBD1, which cannot be checked without DNA. The length of the CDR3 is 18 residues. The germline gives CDR1 KGHSH, CDR2 LQKENI. CDR3 sequence: CASSPIGDSASGDNVLTF.

The rearrangement uses TRBV4-2 and TRBJ2-1; TCRdb calls TRBD1, which cannot be checked without DNA. Per the germline V gene, CDR1 is LGHNA and CDR2 is YNFKEQ. The CDR3 runs to 16 residues. Here the CDR3 reads CASSQGNGGSYNEQFF.

CDR3 loop: CASSRIAVQETQYF. This chain joins TRBV7-9 and TRBJ2-5. Germline V gene data show CDR1 as SEHNR and CDR2 as FQNEAQ (reference sequence). The CDR3 totals 14 residues.

The CDR3 protein is CASSSGRQHNSGNTIYF. V usage is TRBV5-1 and J usage is TRBJ1-3. Germline assignment: CDR1 SGHRS and CDR2 YFSETQ. The CDR3 has 17 residues.

The chain carries TRBV6-1 and TRBJ1-1; the TCRdb D gene call, TRBD1, has no DNA to confirm it. Germline CDR1 reads MNHNS; CDR2 reads SASEGT. The CDR3 totals 14 residues. Here the CDR3 reads CASTTLRGDTEAFF.

This rearrangement joins TRBV5-1 to TRBJ2-3; TCRdb proposes TRBD1, but this gene call is untestable without DNA. CDR1 SGHRS and CDR2 YFSETQ come from the germline V gene. This CDR3 is 14 amino acids long. CDR3 loop: CASSSPTSGDTQYF.

The chain employs TRBV20-1 and TRBJ2-3; TCRdb names TRBD2, which stays unverified in the absence of DNA. CDR3 length: 14 amino acids. CDR1 and CDR2 (germline): DFQATT, SNEGSKA (reference sequence). This chain's CDR3 is CSAREWGLSDTQYF.

The V and J genes are TRBV12-3 or TRBV12-4 and TRBJ2-5; TCRdb picks TRBD1, but there is no DNA to check that call. The CDR3 sequence is 13 residues long. CDR3 region: CATSTGPGETQYF.

The chain links TRBV4-2 to TRBJ2-7; lacking DNA, the TRBD1 call made by TCRdb goes unchecked. Germline-derived CDR1 and CDR2 are LGHNA and YNFKEQ. The CDR3 runs 15 residues. CDR3 sequence: CASSQDTGTLFEQYF.

The V and J genes are TRBV12-3 or TRBV12-4 and TRBJ1-6. The CDR3 covers 14 residues. Here the CDR3 reads CASAWGLNNSPLHF.

The genes are TRBV5-4 and TRBJ2-3; without DNA, the TCRdb call of TRBD1 cannot be checked. Per germline, CDR1 SGHNT and CDR2 YYREEE (reference sequence). This CDR3 has 14 residues. The CDR3 sequence is CASSSGGATDTQYF.

V usage is TRBV3-1 and J usage is TRBJ1-5. The CDR3 consists of 13 residues. Per germline, CDR1 LGHDT and CDR2 YNNKEL (reference sequence). The CDR3 loop is CASSPTSNQPQHF.

CDR3 sequence reads: CSARFSGAMNTGELFF. The chain joins TRBV20-1 to TRBJ2-2; TCRdb reports TRBD2, a call that lacks DNA to check it against. Germline V lookup: CDR1 DFQATT, CDR2 SNEGSKA (reference sequence). The length of the CDR3 is 16 residues.

The chain recombines TRBV20-1 with TRBJ2-1; the TRBD2 assignment by TCRdb is unverifiable without DNA. The CDR3 contains 15 residues. Germline V gene lookup returns CDR1 DFQATT and CDR2 SNEGSKA (reference sequence). The CDR3 loop is CSASAGLAPYNEQFF.

The rearrangement links TRBV14 to TRBJ1-6; there is no DNA to check the TCRdb D call of TRBD1. The germline gives CDR1 SGHDN, CDR2 FVKESK. The CDR3 is made up of 16 amino acids. The CDR3 reads CASSYGQGYGNSPLHF.

V usage is TRBV27 and J usage is TRBJ2-3; TCRdb's D gene call, TRBD2, goes unchecked for lack of DNA. Germline V gives CDR1 MNHEY, CDR2 SMNVEV (reference sequence). This CDR3 contains 17 residues. The chain's CDR3 is CASLRAGRQSSTDTQYF.